This is a list of T cell receptor beta chains from one sample in a study of T cell responses to AZD1222 COVID-19 vaccine. Method: immunoSEQ multiplex PCR; TCRdb's copy keeps in-frame clones and lacks some. The sample yields approximately 120,000 clones, 85% to 90% seen once. Sequencing used peripheral blood, obtained on day 0 of MenACWY control vaccination. Receptors were obtained from an adult in good health. CDR3s include the opening cysteine and the closing phenylalanine or tryptophan. The D gene is left open where the match is weak. Clone size appears in some rows only: once, few, many, or a class for an expanded clone.

V,J,size,D,DNA,CDR3
TRBV2,TRBJ2-3,-,-,TGTGCCAGCAGTGACGGGGCAGGGGAAGATACGCAGTATTTT,CASSDGAGEDTQYF
TRBV7-9,TRBJ2-2,-,-,TGTGCCAGCAGCCCCTCCGGGGGGCGGGGCACCGGGGAGCTGTTTTTT,CASSPSGGRGTGELFF
TRBV5-1,TRBJ2-7,-,-,TGCGCCAGCAGCCAAGCAGGGTCCTCGGGCTACGAGCAGTACTTC,CASSQAGSSGYEQYF
TRBV30,TRBJ2-3,-,TRBD1,TGTGCCTTTGCACCGGGACAGGTAACAGATACGCAGTATTTT,CAFAPGQVTDTQYF
TRBV6-5,TRBJ1-1,-,-,TGTGCCAGCAGTTACTCAATGAACACTGAAGCTTTCTTT,CASSYSMNTEAFF
TRBV30,TRBJ1-6,few,-,TGTGCCTGGACCGAGGTCGGCTATAATTCACCCCTCCACTTT,CAWTEVGYNSPLHF
TRBV6-1,TRBJ2-1,once,-,TGTGCCAGCAGTGAAGCGGGCCGTGACAATGAGCAGTTCTTC,CASSEAGRDNEQFF
TRBV9,TRBJ2-2,-,-,TGTGCCAGCAGCGGCTCGAACACCGGGGAGCTGTTTTTT,CASSGSNTGELFF
TRBV5-1,TRBJ1-3,-,TRBD1,TGCGCCAGCAGCCCGACAGGGGATGGAAACACCATATATTTT,CASSPTGDGNTIYF
TRBV2,TRBJ2-2,-,-,TGTGCCAGCAGCCAGGGGTTTAACGGGGAGCTGTTTTTT,CASSQGFNGELFF
TRBV11-1,TRBJ2-7,-,-,TGTGCCAGCAGCCGAGCCTACGAGCAGTACTTC,CASSRAYEQYF
TRBV9,TRBJ2-3,-,TRBD1,TGTGCCAGCAGCGTACAGGGGGTTGCAGATACGCAGTATTTT,CASSVQGVADTQYF
TRBV2,TRBJ1-1,-,-,TGTGCCAGGTGGACCGGGACTAACACTGAAGCTTTCTTT,CARWTGTNTEAFF
TRBV2,TRBJ2-1,-,TRBD1,TGTGCCAGCAGAGGGACAGGGGGACAGGAGCAGTTCTTC,CASRGTGGQEQFF
TRBV6-5,TRBJ2-2,-,-,TGTGCCAGCAGTTACGGTTCTTTTGAGGGGGCCGGGGAGCTGTTTTTT,CASSYGSFEGAGELFF
TRBV29-1,TRBJ2-1,-,-,TGCAGCGTTGTATCGGACGGCGGCAATGAGCAGTTCTTC,CSVVSDGGNEQFF
TRBV9,TRBJ1-1,-,-,TGTGCCAGCAGCGTAGTGGAAGACTACACTGAAGCTTTCTTT,CASSVVEDYTEAFF
TRBV3-1/TRBV3-2,TRBJ1-1,-,-,TGTGCCAGCAGCCAAGATCGAAGGGCCACTGAAGCTTTCTTT,CASSQDRRATEAFF
TRBV7-9,TRBJ2-7,-,TRBD2,TGTGCCAGCAGCTTAAGGCCGCGGGCGGGAGCATTGAACGAGCAGTACTTC,CASSLRPRAGALNEQYF
TRBV9,TRBJ1-5,-,-,TGTGCCAGCAGCGTAGAGGGGACGAGCAATCAGCCCCAGCATTTT,CASSVEGTSNQPQHF
TRBV6-2/TRBV6-3,TRBJ2-4,-,-,TGTGCCAGCAGTTACTCGAGTTGGAACAATGAAGAAAACATTCAGTACTTC,CASSYSSWNNEENIQYF
TRBV28,TRBJ2-1,-,-,TGTGCCAGCACCGGGACGACCTACAATGAGCAGTTCTTC,CASTGTTYNEQFF
TRBV7-2,TRBJ1-1,-,TRBD1,TGTGCCAGCAGCTCCAGGGGGCTAAGCGCTGAAGCTTTCTTT,CASSSRGLSAEAFF